These 8 T cell receptor beta chains came from one sample sequenced in a study of T cells in Graves' hyperthyroidism and ophthalmopathy. TCR beta CDR3 regions were amplified from RNA. When the TCR CDR3 underwent first-round RT-PCR, the HTBI primer set was used. TCRdb analysed the multiplex PCR reads with MiXCR anew, one entry per CDR3 protein. The repertoire holds some 440,000 distinct CDR3 sequences, with around 16% as singletons. Sequenced input: blood. These receptors were collected from a woman between 18 and 29 years old with Graves' hyperthyroidism.

This clonotype has at least ten counts. The chain links TRBV28 to TRBJ1-1, with TRBD1 matching 9 bases. From germline, CDR1 is MDHEN and CDR2 SYDVKM. The CDR3 totals 14 residues. The V gene end was trimmed by 5 bases and the J gene end by 5 bases; junction bases not matched to a gene: 6. The CDR3 protein is CASSERQGGTEAFF. The CDR3 DNA reads TGTGCCAGCAGTGAACGACAGGGGGGGACTGAAGCTTTCTTT.

The table lists this clonotype with many counts. The chain couples TRBV20-1 to TRBJ2-7, with a tentative D call TRBD1 (6 bases). Looked up from germline, CDR1 is DFQATT and CDR2 is SNEGSKA (reference sequence). CDR3 size: 14 residues. The V end lost 0 bases, the J end lost 2 bases, and 11 bases lay between the germline ends. CDR3 in DNA: TGCAGTGCTAGAGATCTGGACAGCCCCTACGAGCAGTACTTC. Protein product: CSARDLDSPYEQYF.

This clonotype was seen a handful of times. This rearrangement joins TRBV15 to TRBJ1-6, with a weak D call TRBD1 (6 bases). This CDR3 region has 16 residues. The germline V gene has CDR1 LNHNV and CDR2 YYDKDF (reference sequence). Trimming stripped 2 bases from V and 3 bases from J, with 11 bases between. CDR3 nucleotide sequence: TGTGCCACCAGCAGACAGACAGGCGTCTATAATTCACCCCTCCACTTT. It encodes CATSRQTGVYNSPLHF.

This clonotype came up a few times. This CDR3 is CASSQELPSEAFF. CDR3 sequence (DNA): TGTGCCAGCAGCCAAGAGCTGCCGTCGGAAGCTTTCTTT. This chain links TRBV4-2 with TRBJ1-1, with D uncertain. The germline V gene has CDR1 LGHNA and CDR2 YNFKEQ. V was cut by 0 bases and J by 8 bases, with 10 bases left in between. The CDR3 loop spans 13 amino acids.

The chain uses TRBV19 and TRBJ1-1; D gene uncertain. CDR1 is LNHDA, CDR2 SQIVND, per germline (reference sequence). The CDR3 consists of 14 residues. V shed 4 bases and J shed 2 bases, with 11 bases lying between them. The CDR3 loop reads CASSTGRKNTEAFF. CDR3 in DNA: TGTGCCAGTAGTACCGGACGAAAAAACACTGAAGCTTTCTTT.

A few counts support this clonotype. The V call is TRBV28, the J call TRBJ2-1, with D perhaps given as TRBD1 or TRBD2 (6 bases each). This CDR3 is built from 13 residues. Trimming took 2 bases from V and 6 from J, leaving 8 bases between them. Germline V gene lookup returns CDR1 MDHEN and CDR2 SYDVKM. The CDR3 region has the DNA TGTGCCAGCAGTTTAGAGGGGGGCAATGAGCAGTTCTTC. It is translated as CASSLEGGNEQFF.

This clonotype was seen at least ten times. The chain has TRBV20-1 and TRBJ2-3; 9 bases are a match to TRBD2. The V gene end was trimmed by 3 bases and the J gene end by 1 base; junction bases not matched to a gene: 5. The germline gives CDR1 DFQATT, CDR2 SNEGSKA (reference sequence). The CDR3 length is 15 residues. CDR3 DNA sequence: TGCAGTGCTAGGATAGCGGGAGCGGGCACAGATACGCAGTATTTT. Translated, it gives CSARIAGAGTDTQYF.

The CDR3: CASGERRGATYNEQFF. CDR3 nucleotide sequence: TGTGCCAGCGGGGAGCGACGGGGGGCCACCTACAATGAGCAGTTCTTC. V is TRBV6-1 and J is TRBJ2-1; perhaps TRBD2 as D (7 bases). This CDR3 is built from 16 residues. Germline CDR1 is MNHNS and CDR2 is SASEGT. Trimming left V 8 bases short and J 2 bases short, with 19 bases between.